This T cell receptor beta chain comes out of a study of blood T cell repertoires in COVID-19. Study summary: There were acute and convalescent COVID-19 samples, and they came from the United States, Italy and Spain. From T cells, B-cell-depleted T cells, or PBMCs came the material, which was cDNA or gDNA.

Under the authors' procedure: For nucleated cells, counts were estimated from reference gene primer amplification. The method was immunoSEQ multiplex PCR; TCRdb's version includes in-frame clones alone and lacks a portion of them. V, J and clone size derive from that table, while D and trimming were established from the DNA sequence. The sample includes 120,000 to 150,000 clones, approximately 80% of them seen just once. J lost 3 bases, V lost 1 base, and 8 bases had no gene match. Germline V lookup: CDR1 SGDLS, CDR2 YYNGEE. The CDR3 sequence is 17 residues long. Material for sequencing was peripheral blood. The sequence was obtained from a man aged 55 to 69 with active or convalescent COVID-19. J is TRBJ2-3 and V is TRBV9, with 10 bases matching TRBD2. CDR3 residues: CASSVSGRAHSTDTQYF. Here the CDR3 DNA reads TGTGCCAGCAGCGTAAGCGGGAGGGCCCATAGTACAGATACGCAGTATTTT.